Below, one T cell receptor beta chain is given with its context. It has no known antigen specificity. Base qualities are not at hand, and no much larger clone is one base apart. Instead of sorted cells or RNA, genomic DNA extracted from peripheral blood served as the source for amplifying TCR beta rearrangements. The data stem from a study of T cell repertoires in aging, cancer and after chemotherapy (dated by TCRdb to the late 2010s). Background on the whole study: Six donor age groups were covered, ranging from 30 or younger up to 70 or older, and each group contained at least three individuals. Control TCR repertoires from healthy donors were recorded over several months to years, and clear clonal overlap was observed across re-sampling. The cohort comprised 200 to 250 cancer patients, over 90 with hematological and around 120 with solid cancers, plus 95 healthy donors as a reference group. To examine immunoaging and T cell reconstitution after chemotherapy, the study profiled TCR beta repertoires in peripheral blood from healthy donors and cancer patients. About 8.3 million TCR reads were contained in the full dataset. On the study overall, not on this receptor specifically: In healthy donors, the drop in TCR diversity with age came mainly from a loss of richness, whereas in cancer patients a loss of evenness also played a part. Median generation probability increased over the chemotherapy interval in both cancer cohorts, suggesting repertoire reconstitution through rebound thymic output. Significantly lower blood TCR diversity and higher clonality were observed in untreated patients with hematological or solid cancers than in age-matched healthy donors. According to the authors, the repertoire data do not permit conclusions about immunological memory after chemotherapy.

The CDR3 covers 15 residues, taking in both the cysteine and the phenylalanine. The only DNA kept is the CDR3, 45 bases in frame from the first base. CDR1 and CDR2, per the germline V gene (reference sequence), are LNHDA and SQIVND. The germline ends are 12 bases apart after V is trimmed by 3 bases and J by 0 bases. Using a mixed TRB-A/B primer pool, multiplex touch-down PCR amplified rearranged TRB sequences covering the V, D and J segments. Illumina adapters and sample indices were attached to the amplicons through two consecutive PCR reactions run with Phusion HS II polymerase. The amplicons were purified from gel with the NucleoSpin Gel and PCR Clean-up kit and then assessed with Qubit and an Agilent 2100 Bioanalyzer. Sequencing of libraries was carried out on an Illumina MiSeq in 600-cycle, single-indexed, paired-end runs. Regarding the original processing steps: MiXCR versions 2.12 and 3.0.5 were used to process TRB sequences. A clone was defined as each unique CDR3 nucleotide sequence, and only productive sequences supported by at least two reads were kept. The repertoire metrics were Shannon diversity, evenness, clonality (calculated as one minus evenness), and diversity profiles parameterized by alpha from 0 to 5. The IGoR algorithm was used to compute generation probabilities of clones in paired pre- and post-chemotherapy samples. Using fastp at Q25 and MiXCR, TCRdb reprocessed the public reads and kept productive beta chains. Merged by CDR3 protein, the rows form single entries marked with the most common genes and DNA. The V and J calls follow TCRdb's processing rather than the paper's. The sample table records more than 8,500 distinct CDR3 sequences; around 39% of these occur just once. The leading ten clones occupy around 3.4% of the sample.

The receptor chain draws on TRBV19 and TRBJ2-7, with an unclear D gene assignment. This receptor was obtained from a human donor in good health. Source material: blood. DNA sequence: TGTGCCAGTAGTATGTCTGGCGAGAGCTCCTACGAGCAGTACTTC. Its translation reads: CASSMSGESSYEQYF.